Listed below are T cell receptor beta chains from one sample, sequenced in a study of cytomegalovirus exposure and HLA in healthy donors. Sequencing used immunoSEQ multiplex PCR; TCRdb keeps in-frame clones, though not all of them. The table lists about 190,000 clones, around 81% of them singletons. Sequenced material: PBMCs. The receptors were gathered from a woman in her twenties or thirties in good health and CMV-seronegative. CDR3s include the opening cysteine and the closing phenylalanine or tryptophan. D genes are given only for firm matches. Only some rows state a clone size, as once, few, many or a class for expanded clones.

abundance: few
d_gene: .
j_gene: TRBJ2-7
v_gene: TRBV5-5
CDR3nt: TGTGCCAGCAGCTTCCAATCCGAGCAGTACTTC
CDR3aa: CASSFQSEQYF

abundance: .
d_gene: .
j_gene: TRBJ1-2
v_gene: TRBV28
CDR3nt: TGTGCCAGCAGTTGGGGCCTGGCGTCTATCTATGGCTACACCTTC
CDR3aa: CASSWGLASIYGYTF

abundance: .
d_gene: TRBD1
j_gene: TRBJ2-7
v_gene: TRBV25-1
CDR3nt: TGTGCCAGCGGAGGCAGGGGGCTTCGGGGAAGCTCCTACGAGCAGTACTTC
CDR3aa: CASGGRGLRGSSYEQYF

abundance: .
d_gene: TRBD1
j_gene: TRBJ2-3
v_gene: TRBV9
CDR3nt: TGTGCCAGCGGGATTTCTTTTCGGGACAGCTCAGATACGCAGTATTTT
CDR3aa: CASGISFRDSSDTQYF

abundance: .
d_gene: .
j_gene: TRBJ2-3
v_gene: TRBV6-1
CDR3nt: TGTGCCAGCAGTGAAGCAGGACAGAACACAGATACGCAGTATTTT
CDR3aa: CASSEAGQNTDTQYF

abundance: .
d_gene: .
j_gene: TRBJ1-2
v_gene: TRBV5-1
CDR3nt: TGCGCCAGCAGCTTCGGGGAAAGCTATGGCTACACCTTC
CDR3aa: CASSFGESYGYTF

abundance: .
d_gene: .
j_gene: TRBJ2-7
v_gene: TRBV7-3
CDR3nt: TGTGCCAGCAGCCGAGGCTACGAGCAGTACTTC
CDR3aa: CASSRGYEQYF

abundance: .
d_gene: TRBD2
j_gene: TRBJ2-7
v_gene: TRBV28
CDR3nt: TGTGCCAGCAGTCCTCCGGGACTAGTCCCCTACGAGCAGTACTTC
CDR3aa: CASSPPGLVPYEQYF

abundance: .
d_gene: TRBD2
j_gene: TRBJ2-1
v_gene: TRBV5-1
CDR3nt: TGCGCCAGCAGCCAACTAGCGGGGGGCCGCCGGGAGCAGTTCTTC
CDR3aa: CASSQLAGGRREQFF

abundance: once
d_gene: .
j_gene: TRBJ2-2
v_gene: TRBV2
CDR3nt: TGTGCCAGCAACCAAGGGGGAGGGCCGACCGGGGAGCTGTTTTTT
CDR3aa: CASNQGGGPTGELFF

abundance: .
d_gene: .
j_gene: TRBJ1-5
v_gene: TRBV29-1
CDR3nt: TGCAGCGTTCCCCGTGGGGGGGGAAGCAATCAGCCCCAGCATTTT
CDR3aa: CSVPRGGGSNQPQHF

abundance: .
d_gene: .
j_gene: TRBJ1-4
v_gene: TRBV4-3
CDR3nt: TGCGCCAGCAGCCAAGAATACTGGGAGATTGGAGAAAAACTGTTTTTT
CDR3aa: CASSQEYWEIGEKLFF

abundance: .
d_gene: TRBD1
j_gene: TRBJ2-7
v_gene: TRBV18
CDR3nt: TGTGCCAGCTCACCAATCGGGACAGGGGGCCACGAGCAGTACTTC
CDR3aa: CASSPIGTGGHEQYF

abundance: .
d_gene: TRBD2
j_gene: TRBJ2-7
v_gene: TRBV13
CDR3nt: TGTGCCAGCAGCCTTATAGCGGGAGGGAACTACGAGCAGTACTTC
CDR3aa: CASSLIAGGNYEQYF

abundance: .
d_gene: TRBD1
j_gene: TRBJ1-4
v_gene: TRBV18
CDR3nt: TGTGCCAGCTCACTAGGACAGGGGGATGAAAAACTGTTTTTT
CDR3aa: CASSLGQGDEKLFF

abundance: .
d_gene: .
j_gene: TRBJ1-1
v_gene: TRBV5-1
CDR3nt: TGCGCCAGCAGCGTGCAGGGAAGCGGGACGAACACTGAAGCTTTCTTT
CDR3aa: CASSVQGSGTNTEAFF

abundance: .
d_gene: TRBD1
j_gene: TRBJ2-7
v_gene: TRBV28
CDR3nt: TGTGCCATCTTATCCGGGACAGGGGTGAGGGAGCAGTACTTC
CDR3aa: CAILSGTGVREQYF

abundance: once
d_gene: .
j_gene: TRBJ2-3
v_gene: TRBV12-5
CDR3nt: TGTGCTAGTGGTTTGATTCTCGGGAGCACAGATACGCAGTATTTT
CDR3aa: CASGLILGSTDTQYF

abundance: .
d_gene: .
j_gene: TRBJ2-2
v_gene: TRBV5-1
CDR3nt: TGCGCCAGCAGCTTGGCCGCCAGGATGAACACCGGGGAGCTGTTTTTT
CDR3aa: CASSLAARMNTGELFF

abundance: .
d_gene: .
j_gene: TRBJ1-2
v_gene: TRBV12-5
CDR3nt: TGTGCTAGTGGTTTGGTACGAGCGGGGGGGCAGGGCGTGGGGCTTAACTATGGCTACACCTTC
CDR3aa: CASGLVRAGGQGVGLNYGYTF

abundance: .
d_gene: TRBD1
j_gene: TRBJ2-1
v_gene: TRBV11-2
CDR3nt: TGTGCCAGCAGCCGGCGACAGGGGTCATACAATGAGCAGTTCTTC
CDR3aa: CASSRRQGSYNEQFF

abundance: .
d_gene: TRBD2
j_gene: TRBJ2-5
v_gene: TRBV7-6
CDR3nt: TGTGCCAGCAGCCCGGGGGGGCTAGCGGGGACGTACCAAGAGACCCAGTACTTC
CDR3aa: CASSPGGLAGTYQETQYF

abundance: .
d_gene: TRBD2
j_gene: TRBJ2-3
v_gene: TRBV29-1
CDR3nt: TGCAGCGTTGAGCTAGCGGCCACAGATACGCAGTATTTT
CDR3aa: CSVELAATDTQYF

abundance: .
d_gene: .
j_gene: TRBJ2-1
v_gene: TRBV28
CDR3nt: TGTGCCAGCAGTTTTTCTCGTGAGCAGTTCTTC
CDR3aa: CASSFSREQFF

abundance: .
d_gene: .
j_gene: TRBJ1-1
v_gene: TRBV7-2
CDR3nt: TGTGCCAGCAGCTTAGGAAGGGGTAGCACTGAAGCTTTCTTT
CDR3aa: CASSLGRGSTEAFF

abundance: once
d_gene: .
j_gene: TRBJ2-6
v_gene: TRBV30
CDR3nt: TGTGCCTGGAGGAAGGCTGGGGCCAACGGCCTGACTTTC
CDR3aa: CAWRKAGANGLTF

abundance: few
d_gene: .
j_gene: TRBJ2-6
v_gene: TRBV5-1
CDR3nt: TGCGCCAGCAGCTTGGGACAATCTGGGGCCAACGTCCTGACTTTC
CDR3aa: CASSLGQSGANVLTF

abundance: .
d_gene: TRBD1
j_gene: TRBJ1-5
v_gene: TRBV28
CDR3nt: TGTGCCAGCGGCCTTACAGGGGTTCAACAGCCCCAGCATTTT
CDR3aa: CASGLTGVQQPQHF

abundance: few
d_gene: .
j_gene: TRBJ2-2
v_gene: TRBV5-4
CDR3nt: TGTGCCAGCAGCTTGGTGGGAGGTTACACCGGGGAGCTGTTTTTT
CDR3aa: CASSLVGGYTGELFF

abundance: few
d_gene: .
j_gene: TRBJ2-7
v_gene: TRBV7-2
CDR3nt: TGTGCCAGCAGCTTAGCCGTCGATAGCTCCTACGAGCAGTACTTC
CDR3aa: CASSLAVDSSYEQYF

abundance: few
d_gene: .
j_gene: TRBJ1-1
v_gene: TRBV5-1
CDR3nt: TGCGCCAGCAGCTTGGATCTTGGAGCGAACACTGAAGCTTTCTTT
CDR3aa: CASSLDLGANTEAFF

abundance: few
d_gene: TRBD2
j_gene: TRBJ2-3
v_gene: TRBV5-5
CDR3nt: TGTGCCAGCAGCCCGGGGACTAGCGGCCTCACAGATACGCAGTATTTT
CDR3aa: CASSPGTSGLTDTQYF

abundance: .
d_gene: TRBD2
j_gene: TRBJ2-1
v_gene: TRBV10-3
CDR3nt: TGTGCCATCAGTGGACTAGCGGGGAACAATGAGCAGTTCTTC
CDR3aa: CAISGLAGNNEQFF

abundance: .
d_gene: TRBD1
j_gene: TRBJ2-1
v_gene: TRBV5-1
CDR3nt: TGCGCCAGCAGGTCCGCTAAGACAGGGGGCGTCTACAATGAGCAGTTCTTC
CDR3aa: CASRSAKTGGVYNEQFF

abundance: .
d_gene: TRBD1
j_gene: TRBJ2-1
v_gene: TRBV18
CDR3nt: TGTGCCAGCTCACCAAGGGACAGGGCGGGCAATGAGCAGTTCTTC
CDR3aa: CASSPRDRAGNEQFF

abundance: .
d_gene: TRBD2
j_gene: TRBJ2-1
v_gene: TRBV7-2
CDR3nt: TGTGCCAGCAGCTTCCTCAGCGGGACTAGCTACAATGAGCAGTTCTTC
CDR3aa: CASSFLSGTSYNEQFF

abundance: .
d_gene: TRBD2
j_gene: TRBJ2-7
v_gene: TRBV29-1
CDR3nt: TGCAGCGGGGGACTAGCGGCCTCCTACGAGCAGTACTTC
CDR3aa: CSGGLAASYEQYF

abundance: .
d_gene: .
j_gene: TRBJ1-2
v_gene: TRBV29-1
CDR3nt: TGCAGCGTTCCGGGAAAAGGGTATGGCTACACCTTC
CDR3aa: CSVPGKGYGYTF

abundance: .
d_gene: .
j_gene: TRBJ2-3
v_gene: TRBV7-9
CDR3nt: TGTGCCAGCAGCTTAATTTCAGGGGGGCTCTCAGATACGCAGTATTTT
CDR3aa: CASSLISGGLSDTQYF

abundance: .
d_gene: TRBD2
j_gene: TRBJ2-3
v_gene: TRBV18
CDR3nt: TGTGCCAGCTCACCTAGGGAGGGATACACAGATACGCAGTATTTT
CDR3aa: CASSPREGYTDTQYF

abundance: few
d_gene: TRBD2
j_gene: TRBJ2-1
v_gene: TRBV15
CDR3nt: TGTGCCACCAGCAGAGATCCGGCTGCGGGGGGGCTTAGTGAGCAGTTCTTC
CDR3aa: CATSRDPAAGGLSEQFF

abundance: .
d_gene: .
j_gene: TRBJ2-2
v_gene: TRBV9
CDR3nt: TGTGCCAGCAGCGTAGAGTGGGGGCCGGGCGGGGAGCTGTTTTTT
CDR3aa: CASSVEWGPGGELFF

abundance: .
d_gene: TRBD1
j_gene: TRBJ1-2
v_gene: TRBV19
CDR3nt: TGTGCCAGTAGTACGGACAGGTATGGCTACACCTTC
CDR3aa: CASSTDRYGYTF

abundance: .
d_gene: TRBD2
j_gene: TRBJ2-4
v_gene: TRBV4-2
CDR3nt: TGTGCCAGCAGCCATGAAGCGGGAGGGATGACCAAAAACATTCAGTACTTC
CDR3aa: CASSHEAGGMTKNIQYF

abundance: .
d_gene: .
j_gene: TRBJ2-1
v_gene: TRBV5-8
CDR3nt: TGTGCCAGCAGCTTCTCCCATGAGCAGTTCTTC
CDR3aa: CASSFSHEQFF

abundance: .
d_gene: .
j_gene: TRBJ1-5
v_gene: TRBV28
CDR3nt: TGTGCCAGCAGCCCGGGACGGGGGAATCAGCCCCAGCATTTT
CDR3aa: CASSPGRGNQPQHF

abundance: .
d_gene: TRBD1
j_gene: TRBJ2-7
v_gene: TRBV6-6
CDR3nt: TGTGCCAGCAGTTCCACCGGGACAGGGGTCGACGAGCAGTACTTC
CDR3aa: CASSSTGTGVDEQYF

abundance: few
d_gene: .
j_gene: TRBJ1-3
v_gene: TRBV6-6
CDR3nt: TGTGCCAGCAGTTCAGAATCTGGAAACACCATATATTTT
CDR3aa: CASSSESGNTIYF

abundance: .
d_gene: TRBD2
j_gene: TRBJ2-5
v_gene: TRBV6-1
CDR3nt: TGTGCCAGCAGTGGGGGGTGGGGGGGACAAGAGACCCAGTACTTC
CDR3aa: CASSGGWGGQETQYF

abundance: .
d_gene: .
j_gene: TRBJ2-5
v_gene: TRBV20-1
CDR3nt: TGCAGTGCTAGAGACGGCGGGACCCAGTACTTC
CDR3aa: CSARDGGTQYF

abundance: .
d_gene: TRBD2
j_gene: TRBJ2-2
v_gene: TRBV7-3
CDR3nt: TGTGCCAGCAGCCCTAGCGGGAGGGGAAACACCGGGGAGCTGTTTTTT
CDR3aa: CASSPSGRGNTGELFF

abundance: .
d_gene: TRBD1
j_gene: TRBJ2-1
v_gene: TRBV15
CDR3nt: TGTGCCACCAGCACGGACAGGTCCAATGAGCAGTTCTTC
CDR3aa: CATSTDRSNEQFF

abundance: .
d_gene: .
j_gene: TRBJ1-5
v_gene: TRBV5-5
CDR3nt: TGTGCCAGCAGCTTGGGTCAGGGTTTGGTGCCCCAGCATTTT
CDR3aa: CASSLGQGLVPQHF

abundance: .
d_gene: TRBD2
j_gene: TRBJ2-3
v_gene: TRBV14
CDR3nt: TGTGCCAGCAGCCAAGAATCGGGACTAGCGGGGGAACCTAGCACAGATACGCAGTATTTT
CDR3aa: CASSQESGLAGEPSTDTQYF

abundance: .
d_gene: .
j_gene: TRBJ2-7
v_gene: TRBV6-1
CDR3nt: TGTGCCAGCAGTGAAGGGGCGTACGAGCAGTACTTC
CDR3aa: CASSEGAYEQYF

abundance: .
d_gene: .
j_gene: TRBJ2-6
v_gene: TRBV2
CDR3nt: TGTGCCAGCAGTGTTGAACGTAGCTCTGGGGCCAACGTCCTGACTTTC
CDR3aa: CASSVERSSGANVLTF